The rows below give T cell receptor beta chains drawn from one sample of a study of shared clonotypes between healthy human individuals. The data were produced by immunoSEQ multiplex PCR, yet TCRdb's version contains in-frame clones alone and is incomplete. The sample yields about 600,000 clones, roughly 97% seen once. Sequencing was performed on naive CD4+ T cells sorted from blood. These receptors came from a woman aged 25-40 years in good health. CDR3s include the opening cysteine and the closing phenylalanine or tryptophan. The order of the fields is V gene, clone size, D gene, J gene, CDR3 DNA, CDR3 protein. D genes are given only for firm matches. Clone size is stated in some rows and not others, as once, few, many or a class when expanded.

v_call: TRBV29-1
clone_size: .
d_call: .
j_call: TRBJ2-2
cdr3_nt: TGCAGCGCTTCAGGCACCACCGGGGAGCTGTTTTTT
cdr3_aa: CSASGTTGELFF

v_call: TRBV4-1
clone_size: .
d_call: .
j_call: TRBJ2-1
cdr3_nt: TGCGCCAGCAGCCAAGACCCTTATGGTCTAGCGTTCTTC
cdr3_aa: CASSQDPYGLAFF

v_call: TRBV12-5
clone_size: .
d_call: .
j_call: TRBJ2-2
cdr3_nt: TGTGCTAGTGGTTTGGTACTTGGACAGCGACGCACCGGGGAGCTGTTTTTT
cdr3_aa: CASGLVLGQRRTGELFF

v_call: TRBV18
clone_size: .
d_call: .
j_call: TRBJ2-7
cdr3_nt: TGTGCCAGCTCACCCCTGGATGGGTACGAGCAGTACTTC
cdr3_aa: CASSPLDGYEQYF

v_call: TRBV11-2
clone_size: .
d_call: TRBD1
j_call: TRBJ2-1
cdr3_nt: TGTGCCAGCAGCTTAGTGCAGGGGGCCTACAATGAGCAGTTCTTC
cdr3_aa: CASSLVQGAYNEQFF

v_call: TRBV7-5
clone_size: .
d_call: .
j_call: TRBJ1-3
cdr3_nt: TGTGTCAGAAGCTTATCCCAGCCGTTTTTTGGAAACACCATATATTTT
cdr3_aa: CVRSLSQPFFGNTIYF

v_call: TRBV5-1
clone_size: .
d_call: TRBD2
j_call: TRBJ2-3
cdr3_nt: TGCGCCAGCAGCTTGACTAGCGGCCATGAGGCAGATACGCAGTATTTT
cdr3_aa: CASSLTSGHEADTQYF

v_call: TRBV10-3
clone_size: .
d_call: TRBD1
j_call: TRBJ2-2
cdr3_nt: TGTGCCATCAGAGGGGGCGTTGGTGAAACCGGGGAGCTGTTTTTT
cdr3_aa: CAIRGGVGETGELFF

v_call: TRBV19
clone_size: .
d_call: .
j_call: TRBJ1-2
cdr3_nt: TGTGCCAGTTCCACGGGGGGCGCAATCTCCGGCTACACCTTC
cdr3_aa: CASSTGGAISGYTF

v_call: TRBV7-6
clone_size: .
d_call: .
j_call: TRBJ1-5
cdr3_nt: TGTGCCAGCAGCTTCCGGACGCACAATCAGCCCCAGCATTTT
cdr3_aa: CASSFRTHNQPQHF

v_call: TRBV5-1
clone_size: .
d_call: TRBD1
j_call: TRBJ2-1
cdr3_nt: TGCGCCAGCAGCCCCTCCGGGACAGTGGGATACAATGAGCAGTTCTTC
cdr3_aa: CASSPSGTVGYNEQFF

v_call: TRBV6-5
clone_size: once
d_call: .
j_call: TRBJ1-4
cdr3_nt: TGTGCCAGCAGGATGGACAGTAATGAAAAACTGTTTTTT
cdr3_aa: CASRMDSNEKLFF

v_call: TRBV5-1
clone_size: .
d_call: TRBD1
j_call: TRBJ1-6
cdr3_nt: TGCGCCAGCAGCTTGGAAGAGGGGGCGGGTTCACCCCTCCACTTT
cdr3_aa: CASSLEEGAGSPLHF

v_call: TRBV5-1
clone_size: .
d_call: .
j_call: TRBJ2-1
cdr3_nt: TGCGCCAGCAGCTTGTCGACTGGAGATTACAATGAGCAGTTCTTC
cdr3_aa: CASSLSTGDYNEQFF

v_call: TRBV7-9
clone_size: .
d_call: TRBD2
j_call: TRBJ2-7
cdr3_nt: TGTGCCAGCAGCACAGGAGCCGGGACTAGCTACTACGAGCAGTACTTC
cdr3_aa: CASSTGAGTSYYEQYF

v_call: TRBV6-1
clone_size: once
d_call: TRBD2
j_call: TRBJ2-7
cdr3_nt: TGTGCCAGCAGTGTAGCGGGGTACTCCTACGAGCAGTACTTC
cdr3_aa: CASSVAGYSYEQYF

v_call: TRBV19
clone_size: .
d_call: .
j_call: TRBJ1-5
cdr3_nt: TGTGCCAGTAGTAAAGAGGGGGGAAATAGCAATCAGCCCCAGCATTTT
cdr3_aa: CASSKEGGNSNQPQHF

v_call: TRBV25-1
clone_size: .
d_call: .
j_call: TRBJ2-3
cdr3_nt: TGTGCCAGCAGTATAATCGGCGGGACCACAGATACGCAGTATTTT
cdr3_aa: CASSIIGGTTDTQYF

v_call: TRBV28
clone_size: .
d_call: .
j_call: TRBJ2-1
cdr3_nt: TGTGCCAGCACCCCTGGTCGACAGGTGTCGACGGGGTTCTTC
cdr3_aa: CASTPGRQVSTGFF

v_call: TRBV4-1
clone_size: .
d_call: .
j_call: TRBJ2-4
cdr3_nt: TGCGCCAGCAGCCAAGAGCGATGGGGGGTCAACATTCAGTACTTC
cdr3_aa: CASSQERWGVNIQYF

v_call: TRBV6-1
clone_size: once
d_call: .
j_call: TRBJ2-2
cdr3_nt: TGTGCCAGCAGCAGAGGTGGGCCCAACACCGGGGAGCTGTTTTTT
cdr3_aa: CASSRGGPNTGELFF

v_call: TRBV4-1
clone_size: .
d_call: .
j_call: TRBJ2-1
cdr3_nt: TGCGCCAGCAGACCTTTTTTAGGCAATGAGCAGTTCTTC
cdr3_aa: CASRPFLGNEQFF

v_call: TRBV7-9
clone_size: .
d_call: .
j_call: TRBJ1-5
cdr3_nt: TGTGCCAGCAGCTTAGATGGTCACCCTTTCGCAGCCCAGCATTTT
cdr3_aa: CASSLDGHPFAAQHF

v_call: TRBV4-1
clone_size: .
d_call: .
j_call: TRBJ1-1
cdr3_nt: TGCGCCAGCAGCCTGTCCCCAGGGGATTCTGAAGCTTTCTTT
cdr3_aa: CASSLSPGDSEAFF

v_call: TRBV6-5
clone_size: .
d_call: .
j_call: TRBJ1-3
cdr3_nt: TGTGCCAGCAGTTACTTAGGGCCAGCTTCTGGAAACACCATATATTTT
cdr3_aa: CASSYLGPASGNTIYF

v_call: TRBV29-1
clone_size: .
d_call: TRBD2
j_call: TRBJ2-1
cdr3_nt: TGCAGCGTTGAATTGGGCGGGAGGGCCGTCCATGAGCAGTTCTTC
cdr3_aa: CSVELGGRAVHEQFF

v_call: TRBV9
clone_size: .
d_call: .
j_call: TRBJ2-7
cdr3_nt: TGTGCCAGCAGCGTAGAGGGGCACCATCGCTACGAGCAGTACTTC
cdr3_aa: CASSVEGHHRYEQYF

v_call: TRBV5-1
clone_size: .
d_call: TRBD1
j_call: TRBJ1-2
cdr3_nt: TGCGCCAGCAGCTTTCAGGGGACAGGGGCTGATGGCTACACCTTC
cdr3_aa: CASSFQGTGADGYTF

v_call: TRBV4-2
clone_size: .
d_call: TRBD2
j_call: TRBJ2-1
cdr3_nt: TGTGCCAGCAGGTTAGCGGGAGACGCCTACAATGAGCAGTTCTTC
cdr3_aa: CASRLAGDAYNEQFF

v_call: TRBV6-1
clone_size: once
d_call: TRBD1
j_call: TRBJ1-5
cdr3_nt: TGTGCCAGTGGGGTGGACAGGGGGAAATATCAGCCCCAGCATTTT
cdr3_aa: CASGVDRGKYQPQHF

v_call: TRBV5-1
clone_size: .
d_call: .
j_call: TRBJ2-3
cdr3_nt: TGCGCCAGCAGCTTGGCAGTCCAGCGCGACACAGATACGCAGTATTTT
cdr3_aa: CASSLAVQRDTDTQYF

v_call: TRBV30
clone_size: few
d_call: .
j_call: TRBJ2-5
cdr3_nt: TGTGCCTGGAGTGTCCAAGAGACCCAGTACTTC
cdr3_aa: CAWSVQETQYF

v_call: TRBV18
clone_size: .
d_call: .
j_call: TRBJ1-1
cdr3_nt: TGTGCCAGCTCACCTGTACACCCGTCGAACACTGAAGCTTTCTTT
cdr3_aa: CASSPVHPSNTEAFF